This passage covers 30 T cell receptor beta chains from one sample sequenced in a study of cytomegalovirus exposure and HLA in healthy donors (dated by TCRdb to 2016 to 2017). Library prep was done by the immunoSEQ multiplex PCR assay. For the multiplex PCR, a mixture combining 60 forward primers for TCR Vbeta segments and 13 reverse primers for TCR Jbeta segments was used. Imported from immuneACCESS, the table was reduced by TCRdb to in-frame sequences with V and J called. These copies leave out some clones; in studies compared against another copy, an unresolved V gene accounts for under half, and the cause of the remainder is not known. For this sample there are about 140,000 clones; approximately 8.9% appear just once. The ten largest clonotypes hold 6.5% to 9% of the sample. Sequenced sample: PBMCs. The receptors originated from a woman in her thirties or forties in good health and CMV-seropositive.

This clone was counted between two and nine times. The chain couples TRBV2 to TRBJ1-2; D is unclear. The CDR3 contains 14 residues. Trimming removed 2 bases at V and 1 base at J, with 8 bases between. Germline V CDR1 and CDR2: SNHLY, FYNNEI. The CDR3 nucleotides read TGTGCCAGCAGTGAACGGACTTATAACTATGGCTACACCTTC. Its translation: CASSERTYNYGYTF.

The rearrangement uses TRBV12-5 and TRBJ1-4, with D uncertain. Germline V gives CDR1 LGHNT, CDR2 FRNRAP. The CDR3 extends over 13 amino acids. V lost 3 bases, J lost 8 bases, and 10 bases lay in between. The CDR3 is CASGFEPREKLFF. The CDR3, as DNA: TGTGCTAGTGGTTTTGAGCCCCGGGAAAAACTGTTTTTT.

The J gene is TRBJ1-6, the V gene TRBV7-2; TRBD1 is a possible D gene (5 bases). This CDR3 spans 13 amino acids. CDR1 and CDR2 from the germline V gene are SGHTA and FQGNSA. V lost 2 bases to trimming and J lost 13 bases, with 12 bases between them. In DNA form, the CDR3 reads TGTGCCAGCAGCTTACGGGGGGTCGCGCCCCTCCACTTT. Translation: CASSLRGVAPLHF.

The chain uses TRBV9 and TRBJ2-3; D unclear. Deletions cut 0 bases from V and 0 bases from J, with 8 bases between. This CDR3 is built from 15 residues. The V gene's germline CDR1 is SGDLS and CDR2 YYNGEE. The CDR3 DNA follows: TGTGCCAGCAGCGTAGGGGCAGAGAGCACAGATACGCAGTATTTT. This sequence encodes CASSVGAESTDTQYF.

The genes are TRBV5-1 and TRBJ1-2; maybe TRBD1 (5 bases). Trimming shortened V by 5 bases and J by 0 bases, and 11 bases separated the two germline ends. The CDR3 has 14 amino acids. Germline loops: CDR1 SGHRS, CDR2 YFSETQ. CDR3 loop: CASSQGTANYGYTF. CDR3 bases: TGCGCCAGCAGTCAGGGCACAGCTAACTATGGCTACACCTTC.

The chain recombines TRBV5-1 with TRBJ2-7; a possible D gene is TRBD2 (6 bases). V dropped 0 bases and J dropped 5 bases, with 9 bases sitting between them. The CDR3 runs 13 residues. Per the germline V gene, CDR1 is SGHRS and CDR2 is YFSETQ. As DNA, the CDR3 is TGCGCCAGCAGCTTGGAACTAGCAAACGAGCAGTACTTC. Protein product: CASSLELANEQYF.

This clone was observed a few times. The rearrangement joins TRBV5-1 to TRBJ1-2; 7 bases match TRBD1. Trimming cost V 0 bases and J 7 bases; bases outside gene matches: 0. CDR1 is SGHRS, CDR2 YFSETQ, per germline. This CDR3 has 12 residues. The CDR3 sequence is CASSLEGAGYTF. As DNA, the CDR3 is TGCGCCAGCAGCTTGGAGGGGGCTGGCTACACCTTC.

V and J are TRBV19 and TRBJ2-1; D is perhaps TRBD2 (5 bases). The germline V gene encodes CDR1 LNHDA and CDR2 SQIVND (reference sequence). This CDR3 has 12 residues. Trimming stripped 5 bases from V and 6 bases from J, with 8 bases between. This CDR3 is CASSLASNEQFF. CDR3 in DNA: TGTGCCAGTAGTCTAGCATCCAATGAGCAGTTCTTC.

The chain joins TRBV5-1 to TRBJ2-3; D is unresolved. CDR1 and CDR2 from the germline V gene are SGHRS and YFSETQ. Trimming shortened V by 3 bases and J by 5 bases, and 10 bases separated the two germline ends. This CDR3 spans 13 amino acids. The CDR3 sequence: CASSSDQEDTQYF. The CDR3 bases are TGCGCCAGCAGCTCGGATCAGGAAGATACGCAGTATTTT. The variable domain in full, completed from reference TRBV5-1 and TRBJ2-3, reads KAGVTQTPRYLIKTRGQQVTLSCSPISGHRSVSWYQQTPGQGLQFLFEYFSETQRNKGNFPGRFSGRQFSNSRSEMNVSTLELGDSALYLCASSSDQEDTQYFGPGTRLTVL.

There are a few counts of this clone. The V call is TRBV4-1, the J call TRBJ1-2, with 7 bases lining up with TRBD1. V shed 0 bases and J 2 bases; nucleotides not matched to a gene: 3. Looked up from germline, CDR1 is MGHRA and CDR2 is YSYEKL. CDR3 length: 15 amino acids. The CDR3 coding sequence is TGCGCCAGCAGCCAAGATGCAGGGGGGAACTATGGCTACACCTTC. Protein product: CASSQDAGGNYGYTF.

This clone was seen more than once but under ten times. J is TRBJ2-1 and V is TRBV19; a weak D match, TRBD1 (5 bases). V lost 5 bases, J lost 3 bases, and 14 bases lay in between. The CDR3 has 15 residues. Per germline, CDR1 LNHDA and CDR2 SQIVND (reference sequence). The CDR3 DNA is TGTGCCAGTAGTCTTCAGACAGCCCGCTACAATGAGCAGTTCTTC. Translating gives CASSLQTARYNEQFF.

The genes are TRBV5-6 and TRBJ2-3; D not resolved. The CDR3 is 13 amino acids. Germline CDR1 and CDR2: SGHDT and YYEEEE. V was shortened by 4 bases and J by 4 bases, with 10 bases between the two germline ends. The CDR3: CASSTWAADTQYF. Written as DNA, the CDR3 is TGTGCCAGCAGCACGTGGGCTGCAGATACGCAGTATTTT.

This chain links TRBV2 with TRBJ1-3; perhaps TRBD1 as D (6 bases). CDR3 length: 16 residues. Trimming took 6 bases from V and 8 from J, leaving 23 bases between them. Germline V gene data show CDR1 as SNHLY and CDR2 as FYNNEI. CDR3: CASRRAGGATGDTIYF. The CDR3 DNA sequence: TGTGCCAGCAGGAGAGCTGGGGGGGCCACTGGGGACACCATATATTTT.

This clone was detected only a few times. The chain has TRBV7-2 and TRBJ2-3; TRBD2 matches 7 bases. The CDR3 contains 14 residues. Germline CDR1 SGHTA, CDR2 FQGNSA. V lost 5 bases to trimming and J lost 0 bases; unmatched junction nucleotides: 2. The CDR3 DNA is TGTGCCAGCAGCCTGCGGGGGAGCACAGATACGCAGTATTTT. This sequence encodes CASSLRGSTDTQYF.

This chain links TRBV7-8 with TRBJ2-5, with D unclear. The DNA end lines up better with TRBJ2-7; the J call may be wrong. Germline loops: CDR1 SGHVS, CDR2 FQNEAQ. This CDR3 comprises 13 residues. The CDR3 sequence is CASSLEAGYEQYF. The CDR3 DNA is TGTGCCAGCAGCTTAGAGGCCGGGTACGAGCAGTACTTC.

This clone was observed a few times. CDR3 nucleotides: TGTGCCAGCAGTGGTCGAGTCGTACAGGCCCCCCCTGAAGCTTTCTTT. It specifies CASSGRVVQAPPEAFF. The chain carries TRBV25-1 and TRBJ1-1; possibly TRBD1 for D (5 bases). The CDR3 totals 16 residues. The V and J ends lost 4 bases and 6 bases respectively, with 21 bases between them. From germline, CDR1 is MGHDK and CDR2 SYGVNS.

The rearrangement joins TRBV5-5 to TRBJ1-1; D ambiguous. Trimming removed 2 bases at V and 4 bases at J, with 9 bases between. Germline CDR1 SGHKS, CDR2 YYEKEE (reference sequence). This CDR3 spans 13 amino acids. CDR3: CASSLNSVTEAFF. The CDR3, as DNA: TGTGCCAGCAGCTTAAATAGTGTCACTGAAGCTTTCTTT.

The V and J genes are TRBV5-6 and TRBJ1-1; D is possibly TRBD1 (5 bases). V lost 4 bases, J lost 4 bases, and 17 bases lay in between. There are 15 residues in the CDR3. The V gene's germline CDR1 is SGHDT and CDR2 YYEEEE. CDR3 nucleotide sequence: TGTGCCAGCAGCCCCAAGGATGGGAGGGGCACTGAAGCTTTCTTT. This encodes CASSPKDGRGTEAFF.

A few counts support this clone. The V and J genes are TRBV5-4 and TRBJ2-1; D not certain. Germline V gene lookup returns CDR1 SGHNT and CDR2 YYREEE (reference sequence). Trimming took off 0 bases at V and 5 bases at J, with 9 bases between the two ends. This CDR3 region has 14 residues. As DNA, the CDR3 is TGTGCCAGCAGCTTGGATACGACAAACAATGAGCAGTTCTTC. Translating it yields CASSLDTTNNEQFF. Full variable domain (remainder filled in from reference TRBV5-4 and TRBJ2-1): ETGVTQSPTHLIKTRGQQVTLRCSSQSGHNTVSWYQQALGQGPQFIFQYYREEENGRGNFPPRFSGLQFPNYSSELNVNALELDDSALYLCASSLDTTNNEQFFGPGTRLTVL.

This clone was observed a handful of times. This chain joins TRBV25-1 and TRBJ2-5, with D maybe TRBD1 (6 bases). CDR3 length: 15 amino acids. Germline CDR1 and CDR2: MGHDK and SYGVNS. V was pared by 3 bases and J by 1 base, with 12 bases between. The CDR3 loop reads CASSDGQGPQETQYF. DNA for the CDR3: TGTGCCAGCAGTGATGGGCAGGGGCCCCAAGAGACCCAGTACTTC.

This clone has just a few counts. CDR3 sequence: CASSSAEGRWNTEAFF. The CDR3 nucleotides read TGTGCCAGCAGTTCGGCAGAGGGCCGGTGGAACACTGAAGCTTTCTTT. V and J are TRBV6-5 and TRBJ1-1; D unresolved. The CDR3 sequence is 16 residues long. Germline values: CDR1 MNHEY, CDR2 SVGAGI. Between the trimmed V and J ends, which lost 4 bases and 1 base, there was a span of 16 bases.

The chain uses TRBV7-2 and TRBJ2-3; 8 nucleotides match TRBD2. CDR3 length: 16 residues. The germline CDR1 and CDR2 sequences are SGHTA and FQGNSA. Germline trimming cut 5 bases from V and 4 bases from J; bases unmatched to any gene: 11. The CDR3 nucleotides read TGTGCCAGCAGCCCGGCCGGGGGGGGGCTGCCAGATACGCAGTATTTT. Translated, it gives CASSPAGGGLPDTQYF.

This rearrangement joins TRBV16 to TRBJ2-1; the match to TRBD2 covers 10 bases. This CDR3 is 17 amino acids long. CDR1 and CDR2 (germline): KGHSY, FQNENV. V was clipped by 0 bases and J by 6 bases; unmatched bases: 8. Here the CDR3 DNA reads TGTGCCAGCAGCCAATCGGCAGCGGGGGGGACCCGCAATGAGCAGTTCTTC. It yields the protein CASSQSAAGGTRNEQFF. The full variable domain, rest sourced from reference TRBV16 and TRBJ2-1, is GEEVAQTPKHLVRGEGQKAKLYCAPIKGHSYVFWYQQVLKNEFKFLISFQNENVFDETGMPKERFSAKCLPNSPCSLEIQATKLEDSAVYFCASSQSAAGGTRNEQFFGPGTRLTVL.

There are a few counts of this clone. The chain combines TRBV5-1 with TRBJ2-1, with TRBD2 identical over 12 bases. J lost 9 bases, V lost 6 bases, and 7 bases had no gene match. The CDR3 sequence is 14 residues long. Germline V lookup: CDR1 SGHRS, CDR2 YFSETQ. The CDR3 loop reads CASTRPSGGGEQFF. CDR3 sequence (DNA): TGCGCCAGCACGCGGCCTAGCGGGGGGGGTGAGCAGTTCTTC.

This clone was recorded a few times. The chain joins TRBV7-2 to TRBJ1-1; D not resolved. The CDR3 has 13 residues. The V and J ends lost 2 bases and 1 base respectively, with 5 bases between them. CDR1 and CDR2 from the germline V gene are SGHTA and FQGNSA. The CDR3 DNA follows: TGTGCCAGCAGCTTATTCGGGAACACTGAAGCTTTCTTT. Translating it yields CASSLFGNTEAFF.

The CDR3 sequence: CASSPFSGGIGYTF. CDR3 nucleotides: TGTGCCAGCTCACCATTTTCAGGGGGTATTGGCTACACCTTC. This chain connects TRBV18 to TRBJ1-2, with 7 nucleotides matching TRBD1. CDR1 and CDR2 (germline): KGHSH, LQKENI. The junction had 7 bases not matched to a gene; V was cut back by 2 bases and J by 7 bases. CDR3 length equals 14 residues. Together with reference TRBV18 and TRBJ1-2, the CDR3 gives the full variable domain: NAGVMQNPRHLVRRRGQEARLRCSPMKGHSHVYWYRQLPEEGLKFMVYLQKENIIDESGMPKERFSAEFPKEGPSILRIQQVVRGDSAAYFCASSPFSGGIGYTFGSGTRLTVV.

This clone came up a few times. The genes are TRBV7-9 and TRBJ1-5, with D possibly TRBD1 on 6 matching bases. Trimming left V 5 bases short and J 2 bases short, with 19 bases between. The CDR3 spans 17 residues. Germline CDR1 and CDR2: SEHNR and FQNEAQ (reference sequence). CDR3 in amino acids: CASSPSGGAGGNQPQHF. Here the CDR3 DNA reads TGTGCCAGCAGCCCATCCGGGGGGGCCGGGGGCAATCAGCCCCAGCATTTT.

This clone was seen only a few times. V gene TRBV4-3 combines with J gene TRBJ1-2; no clear D. CDR1 is LGHNA and CDR2 is YSLEER in the germline V gene. The CDR3 has 14 residues. V was trimmed by 0 bases and J by 2 bases, leaving 7 bases between them. The CDR3 loop is CASSQEIGNYGYTF. CDR3 in DNA: TGCGCCAGCAGCCAAGAAATCGGGAACTATGGCTACACCTTC.

V and J are TRBV29-1 and TRBJ2-7, with 8 bases matching TRBD1. V gave up 6 bases and J gave up 3 bases; unmatched junction bases: 1. Germline CDR1 SQVTM, CDR2 ANQGSEA. The CDR3 extends over 11 amino acids. The CDR3 loop reads CSVGQVYEQYF. The CDR3 DNA reads as TGCAGCGTGGGACAGGTCTACGAGCAGTACTTC.

This clone has more than one count but fewer than ten. V gene TRBV27 combines with J gene TRBJ1-1; D is possibly TRBD1 (5 bases). The germline V and J ends were trimmed by 5 bases and 4 bases, with 23 bases remaining between them. Germline assignment: CDR1 MNHEY and CDR2 SMNVEV (reference sequence). The CDR3 covers 17 residues. The CDR3 sequence is CASSTIAPLEGSTEAFF. The DNA of the CDR3 is TGTGCCAGCAGTACTATAGCCCCGTTGGAGGGGAGCACTGAAGCTTTCTTT.